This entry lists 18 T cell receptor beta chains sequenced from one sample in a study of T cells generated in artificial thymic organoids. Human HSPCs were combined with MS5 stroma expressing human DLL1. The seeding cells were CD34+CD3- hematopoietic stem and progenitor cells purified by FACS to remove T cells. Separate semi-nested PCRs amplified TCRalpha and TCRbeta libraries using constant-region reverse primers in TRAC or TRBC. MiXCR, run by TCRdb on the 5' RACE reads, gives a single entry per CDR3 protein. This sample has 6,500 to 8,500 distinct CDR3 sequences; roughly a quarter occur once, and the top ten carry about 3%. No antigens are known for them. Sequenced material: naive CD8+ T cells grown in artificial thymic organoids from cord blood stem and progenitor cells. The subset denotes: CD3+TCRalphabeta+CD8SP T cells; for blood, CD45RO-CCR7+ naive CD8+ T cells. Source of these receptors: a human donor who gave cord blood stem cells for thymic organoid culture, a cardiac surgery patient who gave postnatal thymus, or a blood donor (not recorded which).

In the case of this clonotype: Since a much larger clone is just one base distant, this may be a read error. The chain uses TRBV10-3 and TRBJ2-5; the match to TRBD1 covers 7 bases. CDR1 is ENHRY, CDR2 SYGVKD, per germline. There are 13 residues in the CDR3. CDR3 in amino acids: CAVSDRVQETQYF. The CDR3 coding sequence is TGTGCCGTCAGTGACAGGGTACAAGAGACCCAGTACTTC.

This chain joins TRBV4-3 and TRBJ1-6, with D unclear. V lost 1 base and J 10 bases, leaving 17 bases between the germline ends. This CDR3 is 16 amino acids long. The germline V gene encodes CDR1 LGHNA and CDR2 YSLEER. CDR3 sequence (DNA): TGCGCCAGCAGCCAAGGCCAGTACCCTTATGAATCACCCCTCCACTTT. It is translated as CASSQGQYPYESPLHF.

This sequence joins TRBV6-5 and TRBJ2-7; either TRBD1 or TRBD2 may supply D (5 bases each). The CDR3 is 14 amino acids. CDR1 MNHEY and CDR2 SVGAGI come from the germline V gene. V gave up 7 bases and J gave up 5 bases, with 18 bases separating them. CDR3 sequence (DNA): TGTGCCAGCAAAGGACTCTCCGACAGCAACGAGCAGTACTTC. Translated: CASKGLSDSNEQYF.

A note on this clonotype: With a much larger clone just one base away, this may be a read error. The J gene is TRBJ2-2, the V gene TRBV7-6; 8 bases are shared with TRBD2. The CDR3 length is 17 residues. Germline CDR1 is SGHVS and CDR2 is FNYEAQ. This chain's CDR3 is CAGSLVIGGANTGELFF. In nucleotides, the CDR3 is TGTGCCGGCAGCTTAGTCATCGGGGGGGCGAACACCGGGGAGCTGTTTTTT.

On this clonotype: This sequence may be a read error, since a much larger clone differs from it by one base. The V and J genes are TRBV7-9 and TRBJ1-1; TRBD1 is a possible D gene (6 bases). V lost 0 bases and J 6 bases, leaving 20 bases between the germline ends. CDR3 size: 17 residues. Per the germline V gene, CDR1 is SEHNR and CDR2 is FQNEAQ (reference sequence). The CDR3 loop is CASSLAPSTGANAEAFF. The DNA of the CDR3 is TGTGCCAGCAGCTTAGCGCCCTCGACAGGCGCTAACGCTGAAGCTTTCTTT.

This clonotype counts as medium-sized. The CDR3 sequence is CSARETGGGQPQHF. The DNA for the CDR3 is TGCAGTGCTAGAGAAACAGGGGGAGGCCAGCCCCAGCATTTT. J is TRBJ1-5 and V is TRBV20-1; 8 nucleotides agree with TRBD1. After removal of 0 bases from V and 7 bases from J, the junction contained 5 bases not matched to a gene. Looked up from germline, CDR1 is DFQATT and CDR2 is SNEGSKA (reference sequence). The CDR3 extends over 14 amino acids.

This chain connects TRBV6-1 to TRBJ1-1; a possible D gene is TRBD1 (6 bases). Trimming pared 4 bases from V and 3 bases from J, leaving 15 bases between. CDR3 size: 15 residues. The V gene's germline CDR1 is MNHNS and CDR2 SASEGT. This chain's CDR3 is CASSVNREADTEAFF. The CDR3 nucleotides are TGTGCCAGCAGTGTCAACAGGGAGGCGGACACTGAAGCTTTCTTT.

CDR3 sequence: CASSAGWPQHF. The CDR3, as DNA: TGTGCCAGCAGTGCTGGGTGGCCCCAGCATTTT. The chain uses TRBV12-3 or TRBV12-4 and TRBJ1-5, with D unclear. Trimming left V 5 bases short and J 9 bases short, with 8 bases between. This CDR3 is built from 11 residues.

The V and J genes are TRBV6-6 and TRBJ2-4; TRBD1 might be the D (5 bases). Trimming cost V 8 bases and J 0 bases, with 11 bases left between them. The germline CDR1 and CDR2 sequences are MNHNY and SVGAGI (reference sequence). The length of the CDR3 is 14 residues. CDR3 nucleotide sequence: TGTGCCAGCCAGGGCCTCCTAGCCAAAAACATTCAGTACTTC. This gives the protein CASQGLLAKNIQYF.

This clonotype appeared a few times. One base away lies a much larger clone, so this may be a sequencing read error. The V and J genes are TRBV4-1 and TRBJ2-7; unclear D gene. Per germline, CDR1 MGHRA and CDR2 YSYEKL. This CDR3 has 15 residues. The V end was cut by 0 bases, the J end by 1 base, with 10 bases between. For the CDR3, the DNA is TGCGCCAGCAGCCAAGATCCTAAATCTTCCTACGAGCAGTACTTC. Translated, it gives CASSQDPKSSYEQYF.

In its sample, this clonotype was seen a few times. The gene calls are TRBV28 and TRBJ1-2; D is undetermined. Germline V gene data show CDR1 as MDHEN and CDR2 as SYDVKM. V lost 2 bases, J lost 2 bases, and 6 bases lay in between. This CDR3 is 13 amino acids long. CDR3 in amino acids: CASSLGGNYGYTF. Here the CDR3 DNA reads TGTGCCAGCAGTTTAGGAGGGAACTATGGCTACACCTTC.

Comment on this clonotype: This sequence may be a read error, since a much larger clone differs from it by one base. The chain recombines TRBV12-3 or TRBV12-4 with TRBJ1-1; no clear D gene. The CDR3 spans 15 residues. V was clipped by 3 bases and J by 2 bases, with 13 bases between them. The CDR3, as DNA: TGTGCCAGCAGTTTCGTGACACCAATTAACACTGAAGCTTTCTTT. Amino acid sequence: CASSFVTPINTEAFF.

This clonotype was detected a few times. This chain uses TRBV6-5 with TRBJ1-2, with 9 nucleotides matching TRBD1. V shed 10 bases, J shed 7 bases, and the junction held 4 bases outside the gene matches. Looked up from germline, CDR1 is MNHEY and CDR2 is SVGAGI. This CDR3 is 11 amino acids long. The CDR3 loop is CAIQGASGYTF. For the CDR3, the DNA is TGTGCCATACAGGGGGCAAGTGGCTACACCTTC.

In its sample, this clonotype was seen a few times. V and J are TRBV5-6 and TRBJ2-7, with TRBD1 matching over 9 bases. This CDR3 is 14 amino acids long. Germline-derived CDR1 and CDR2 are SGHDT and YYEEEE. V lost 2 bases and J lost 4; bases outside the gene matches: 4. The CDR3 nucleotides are TGTGCCAGCAGCTTCCGACAGGGGGGGTACGAGCAGTACTTC. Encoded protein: CASSFRQGGYEQYF.

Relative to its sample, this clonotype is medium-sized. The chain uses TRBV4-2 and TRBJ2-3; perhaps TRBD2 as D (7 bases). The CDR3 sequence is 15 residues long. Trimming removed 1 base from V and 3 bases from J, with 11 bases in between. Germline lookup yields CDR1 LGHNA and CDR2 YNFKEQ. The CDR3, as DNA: TGTGCCAGCAGCCAAGGCGGGGGCCTTACAGATACGCAGTATTTT. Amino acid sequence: CASSQGGGLTDTQYF.

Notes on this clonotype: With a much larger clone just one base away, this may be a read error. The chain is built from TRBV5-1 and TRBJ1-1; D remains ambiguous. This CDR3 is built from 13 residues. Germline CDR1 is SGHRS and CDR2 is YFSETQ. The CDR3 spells CASSPTPWTETFF. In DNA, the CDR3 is TGCGCCAGCAGCCCGACCCCCTGGACTGAAACTTTCTTT. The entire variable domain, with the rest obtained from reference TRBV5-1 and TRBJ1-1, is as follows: KAGVTQTPRYLIKTRGQQVTLSCSPISGHRSVSWYQQTPGQGLQFLFEYFSETQRNKGNFPGRFSGRQFSNSRSEMNVSTLELGDSALYLCASSPTPWTETFFGQGTRLTVV.

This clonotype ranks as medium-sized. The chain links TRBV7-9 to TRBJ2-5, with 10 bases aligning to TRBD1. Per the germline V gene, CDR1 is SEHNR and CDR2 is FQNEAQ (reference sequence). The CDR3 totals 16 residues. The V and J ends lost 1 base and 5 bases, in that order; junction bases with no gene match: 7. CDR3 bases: TGTGCCAGCAGCTTAGGTTGGACAGGGGGATTTGAGACCCAGTACTTC. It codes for CASSLGWTGGFETQYF.

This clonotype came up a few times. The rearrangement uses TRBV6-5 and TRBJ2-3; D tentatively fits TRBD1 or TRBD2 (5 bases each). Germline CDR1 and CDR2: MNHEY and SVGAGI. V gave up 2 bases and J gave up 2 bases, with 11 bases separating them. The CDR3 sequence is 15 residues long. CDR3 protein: CASSYTGTFTDTQYF. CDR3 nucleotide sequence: TGTGCCAGCAGTTACACCGGGACGTTCACAGATACGCAGTATTTT.